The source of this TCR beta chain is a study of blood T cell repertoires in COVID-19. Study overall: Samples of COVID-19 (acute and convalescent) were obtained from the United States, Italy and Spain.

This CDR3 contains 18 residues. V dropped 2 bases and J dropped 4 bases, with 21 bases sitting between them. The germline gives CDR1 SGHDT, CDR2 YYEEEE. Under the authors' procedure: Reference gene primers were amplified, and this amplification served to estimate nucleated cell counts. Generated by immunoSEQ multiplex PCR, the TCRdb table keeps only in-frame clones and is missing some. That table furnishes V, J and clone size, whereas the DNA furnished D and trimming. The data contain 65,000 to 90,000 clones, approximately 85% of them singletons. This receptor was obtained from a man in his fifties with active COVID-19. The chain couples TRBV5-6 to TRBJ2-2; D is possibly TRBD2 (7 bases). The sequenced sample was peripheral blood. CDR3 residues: CASSFKYGGRDGTGELFF. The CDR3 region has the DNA TGTGCCAGCAGCTTTAAATACGGGGGGCGCGATGGCACCGGGGAGCTGTTTTTT.